This T cell receptor beta chain came from a study of cytomegalovirus exposure and HLA in healthy donors. The PCR made use of 60 Vbeta and 13 Jbeta primers. This table comes from immunoSEQ multiplex PCR, and its TCRdb copy is limited to in-frame clones, with some not included. The sample has 100,000 or so clones, 65% to 90% seen once; the top ten hold approximately 6.9%. General study findings and limits: Per a prior analysis, the majority of TCR beta V segments were productive roughly 87% or roughly 30% of the time. The investigators catalogued 150 to 200 TCR beta chains as cytomegalovirus-associated.

J gave up 4 bases and V 5 bases, and 6 bases lay outside the gene matches. The CDR3 sequence is 15 residues long. Germline CDR1 and CDR2: LGHNA and YSLEER. In the case of this clone: Its target is not known.

The sequenced sample consisted of PBMCs. V is TRBV4-3 and J is TRBJ1-3, with 9 nucleotides matching TRBD1. The TCR originated in a man aged 30-40 years in good health and CMV-seropositive. The CDR3 here is CASSVLGTGGNTIYF. DNA of the CDR3: TGCGCCAGCAGCGTATTAGGGACAGGGGGAAACACCATATATTTT.